This T cell receptor beta chain was captured in a study of T cells and Merkel cell carcinoma outcomes. With respect to this clone: The antigen is unknown.

The CDR3 runs to 13 residues. Per germline, CDR1 SGDLS and CDR2 YYNGEE. Trimming removed 4 bases from V and 6 bases from J, with 13 bases in between. Study results and limitations: Merkel cell carcinoma outcomes were reportedly predicted by repertoire and T-cell density.

TCRdb keeps only in-frame clones here, not all; method: immunoSEQ multiplex PCR. The sample has under 20,000 clones, 80% to 90% seen once. Sequencing was performed on tumor tissue from Merkel cell carcinoma. J is TRBJ1-2 and V is TRBV9; D possibly corresponds to TRBD1 (5 bases). The clonotype comes from a human donor with Merkel cell carcinoma. In DNA form, the CDR3 reads TGTGCCAGCAGCCCAAGGACGGGGGATGGCTACACCTTC. Translated, it gives CASSPRTGDGYTF.